Below, 21 T cell receptor beta chains from the same sample are listed, as sequenced in a study of metastatic and nonmetastatic thyroid tumors. Not a single patient had been given any form of treatment at any point before undergoing thyroid surgery. MiXCR re-clonotyped the PCR reads for TCRdb. Of tens of thousands of clones in the sample, almost 30% were seen once. Sequencing used blood. These receptor sequences come from a female donor with papillary thyroid cancer or a benign thyroid nodule (not recorded which). Some clones in this sample may be carry-over from other donors' samples.

Ten or more counts support this clone. The chain links TRBV11-2 to TRBJ2-2, with 9 bases matching TRBD1. The length of the CDR3 is 16 residues. Germline assignment: CDR1 SGHAT and CDR2 FQNNGV. The J segment lost 2 bases and the V segment lost 5 bases, leaving 6 bases of the junction unmatched. In nucleotides, the CDR3 is TGTGCCAGCAGCCATGGGGGACAGGGAAACACCGGGGAGCTGTTTTTT. It codes for CASSHGGQGNTGELFF.

The chain joins TRBV30 to TRBJ2-3, with TRBD2 identical over 10 bases. Germline V lookup: CDR1 GTSNPN, CDR2 SVGIG (reference sequence). Trimming cost V 4 bases and J 2 bases; bases outside gene matches: 6. This CDR3 is 15 amino acids long. The CDR3 loop reads CAWNSGTSVTDTQYF. The CDR3 DNA sequence: TGTGCCTGGAACTCCGGGACTAGCGTCACAGATACGCAGTATTTT.

The V gene is TRBV30, the J gene TRBJ1-4; D is uncertain. Deletions cut 4 bases from V and 4 bases from J, with 4 bases between. The germline V gene has CDR1 GTSNPN and CDR2 SVGIG (reference sequence). This CDR3 spans 11 amino acids. CDR3 in amino acids: CAWTDNEKLFF. Here the CDR3 DNA reads TGTGCCTGGACGGATAATGAAAAACTGTTTTTT.

CDR3 in amino acids: CASSPDREIGSMSYEQYF. In DNA, the CDR3 is TGCGCCAGCAGCCCGGACAGGGAAATCGGAAGCATGTCCTACGAGCAGTACTTC. The chain uses TRBV4-1 and TRBJ2-7; 8 bases are shared with TRBD1. There are 18 residues in the CDR3. Germline V gene data show CDR1 as MGHRA and CDR2 as YSYEKL. Trimming cost V 4 bases and J 1 base; bases outside gene matches: 15.

This clone came up many times. The V gene is TRBV30, the J gene TRBJ2-1, with 11 bases lining up with TRBD2. CDR3 size: 16 residues. Unmatched junction bases numbered 8, after V lost 0 bases and J lost 7 bases. Germline CDR1 reads GTSNPN; CDR2 reads SVGIG (reference sequence). CDR3 coding DNA: TGTGCCTGGAGTGTAACCGGGACTAGCGGAAAAAATGAGCAGTTCTTC. It codes for CAWSVTGTSGKNEQFF.

A remark on this clone: A junction end diverges from the germline sequence, so it may reflect a read error. J is TRBJ1-2 and V is TRBV27; D is possibly TRBD1 (5 bases). Germline V lookup: CDR1 MNHEY, CDR2 SMNVEV (reference sequence). This CDR3 is 14 amino acids long. CDR3 coding DNA: TGTGCCAGCAGTCTATCAGGGACTCTCTATGGCTACACCTTC. Translating it yields CASSLSGTLYGYTF.

This clone ranks as medium-sized. The same CDR3 also results from other DNA sequences found in this sample. J is TRBJ2-6 and V is TRBV12-3 or TRBV12-4; D is uncertain. V was pared by 6 bases and J by 0 bases, with 6 bases between. The CDR3 length is 14 residues. CDR3: CASRLISGANVLTF. The CDR3 DNA sequence: TGTGCCAGCAGACTGATCTCTGGGGCCAACGTCCTGACTTTC.

Regarding this clone: A much larger clone differs by one base, so this may be a read error. J is TRBJ2-1 and V is TRBV7-3; maybe TRBD1 (6 bases). The CDR3 contains 13 residues. CDR1 is SGHTA, CDR2 FQGTGA, per germline. CDR3 protein: CTSSQGTRYEQFF. CDR3 coding DNA: TGCACCAGCAGCCAAGGGACACGCTATGAGCAGTTCTTC.

This clone has only one observation. A read error may account for a junction end that differs from germline. The genes are TRBV2 and TRBJ2-5; D is possibly TRBD1 or TRBD2 (5 bases each). This CDR3 contains 18 residues. CDR1 is SNHLY, CDR2 FYNNEI, per germline. CDR3: CARSEDYKGRSQPETQYF. DNA of the CDR3: TGTGCCAGAAGTGAAGATTACAAGGGACGGAGCCAACCAGAGACCCAGTACTTC. Full variable domain (rest looked up from reference TRBV2 and TRBJ2-5): EPEVTQTPSHQVTQMGQEVILRCVPISNHLYFYWYRQILGQKVEFLVSFYNNEISEKSEIFDDQFSVERPDGSNFTLKIRSTKLEDSAMYFCARSEDYKGRSQPETQYFGPGTRLLVL.

This clone was recorded at least ten times. The chain employs TRBV20-1 and TRBJ2-4; tentative D call: TRBD1 (5 bases). The CDR3 runs to 12 residues. From germline, CDR1 is DFQATT and CDR2 SNEGSKA (reference sequence). Trimming removed 3 bases from V and 8 bases from J, with 11 bases in between. The CDR3 DNA reads as TGCAGTGCTAGTCGTCAGGGCGACATTCAGTACTTC. Translating gives CSASRQGDIQYF.

This clone has a single count. The V and J genes are TRBV20-1 and TRBJ2-6, with D perhaps being TRBD1 or TRBD2 (6 bases each). This CDR3 spans 16 amino acids. V lost 0 bases and J 2 bases, leaving 11 bases between the germline ends. Germline CDR1 DFQATT, CDR2 SNEGSKA (reference sequence). The CDR3 DNA is TGCAGTGCTAGAGACCCCCGGGGGCCTGGGGCCAACGTCCTGACTTTC. Its translation is CSARDPRGPGANVLTF.

This clone occurred a few times. The chain recombines TRBV2 with TRBJ1-3, with 7 bases fitting TRBD1. CDR1 and CDR2 from the germline V gene are SNHLY and FYNNEI. The CDR3 runs to 14 residues. V gave up 6 bases and J gave up 4 bases; unmatched junction bases: 6. CDR3 loop: CASSPGTVGNTIYF. CDR3 in DNA: TGTGCCAGCAGCCCCGGGACAGTCGGAAACACCATATATTTT.

This clone was found a few times. The chain combines TRBV7-2 with TRBJ1-2; the D is unclear. Germline lookup yields CDR1 SGHTA and CDR2 FQGNSA. This CDR3 comprises 12 residues. The V end lost 1 base, the J end lost 8 bases, and 8 bases lay between the germline ends. CDR3 DNA sequence: TGTGCCAGCAGCTTAGGGTTGATGGGCTACACCTTC. Translation: CASSLGLMGYTF.

In its sample, this clone was seen a few times. The rearrangement uses TRBV4-1 and TRBJ2-7, with 9 bases lining up with TRBD2. This CDR3 has 15 amino acids. Germline lookup yields CDR1 MGHRA and CDR2 YSYEKL. The V and J ends lost 0 bases and 5 bases, in that order; junction bases with no gene match: 5. The CDR3 here is CASSQEGLAVNEQYF. The DNA of the CDR3 is TGCGCCAGCAGCCAAGAGGGACTAGCTGTCAACGAGCAGTACTTC.

This clone appeared many times. V is TRBV20-1 and J is TRBJ1-2; no clear D gene. The CDR3 has 12 residues. Trimming cost V 4 bases and J 5 bases, with 11 bases left between them. Germline CDR1 is DFQATT and CDR2 is SNEGSKA (reference sequence). The CDR3 region is CSATPGGYGYTF. The CDR3 nucleotides are TGCAGTGCTACACCCGGAGGGTATGGCTACACCTTC.

V gene TRBV6-5 combines with J gene TRBJ2-2; D ambiguous. V lost 6 bases and J lost 0, with 5 bases in between. Germline CDR1 is MNHEY and CDR2 is SVGAGI. This CDR3 has 13 amino acids. In DNA form, the CDR3 reads TGTGCCAGCAGATTATCGAACACCGGGGAGCTGTTTTTT. Protein product: CASRLSNTGELFF.

This clone has only a few counts. The chain couples TRBV28 to TRBJ1-1; D perhaps matches TRBD1 (5 bases). This CDR3 contains 14 residues. The V end was cut by 6 bases, the J end by 0 bases, with 11 bases between. CDR1 is MDHEN and CDR2 is SYDVKM in the germline V gene. For the CDR3, the DNA is TGTGCCAGCAGATCAGGGAGTTTGAACACTGAAGCTTTCTTT. Translating it yields CASRSGSLNTEAFF.

Concerning this clone: Its ends do not fully match the called genes, so a read error is possible. The J gene is TRBJ2-2, the V gene TRBV5-1; possible D gene TRBD2, 6 bases. CDR1 SGHRS and CDR2 YFSETQ come from the germline V gene. This CDR3 comprises 12 residues. In nucleotides, the CDR3 is TGCGCCAGCGCCCTTTACACCGGGGGGCTGTTTTTT. Its translation: CASALYTGGLFF.

The CDR3 nucleotides read TGTGCCACCAGCGGTTACCGGGACAGGGCCTTCGTGTACTTC. This encodes CATSGYRDRAFVYF. J is TRBJ2-7 and V is TRBV15, with TRBD1 matching 9 bases. CDR3 length equals 14 residues. Trimming removed 5 bases from V and 12 bases from J; junction bases left unmatched: 14. Germline V gene lookup returns CDR1 LNHNV and CDR2 YYDKDF (reference sequence).

This clone was counted many times. This sequence joins TRBV7-3 and TRBJ2-3; D not resolved. The V end was cut by 2 bases, the J end by 2 bases, with 8 bases between. Germline V gives CDR1 SGHTA, CDR2 FQGTGA. The CDR3 extends over 14 amino acids. The CDR3 is CASSLAPTTDTQYF. The CDR3 DNA reads TGTGCCAGCAGCTTAGCCCCGACCACAGATACGCAGTATTTT.

Note on this clone: The junction departs from the called germline gene at one end, perhaps through a read error. This chain links TRBV2 with TRBJ2-7; 13 nucleotides match TRBD2. The CDR3 extends over 16 amino acids. Germline V gene lookup returns CDR1 SNHLY and CDR2 FYNNEI. This CDR3 is CASSPRTSGSVFDSDF. The CDR3 coding sequence is TGTGCCAGCAGTCCTCGGACTAGCGGGAGCGTTTTTGACTCGGACTTC.